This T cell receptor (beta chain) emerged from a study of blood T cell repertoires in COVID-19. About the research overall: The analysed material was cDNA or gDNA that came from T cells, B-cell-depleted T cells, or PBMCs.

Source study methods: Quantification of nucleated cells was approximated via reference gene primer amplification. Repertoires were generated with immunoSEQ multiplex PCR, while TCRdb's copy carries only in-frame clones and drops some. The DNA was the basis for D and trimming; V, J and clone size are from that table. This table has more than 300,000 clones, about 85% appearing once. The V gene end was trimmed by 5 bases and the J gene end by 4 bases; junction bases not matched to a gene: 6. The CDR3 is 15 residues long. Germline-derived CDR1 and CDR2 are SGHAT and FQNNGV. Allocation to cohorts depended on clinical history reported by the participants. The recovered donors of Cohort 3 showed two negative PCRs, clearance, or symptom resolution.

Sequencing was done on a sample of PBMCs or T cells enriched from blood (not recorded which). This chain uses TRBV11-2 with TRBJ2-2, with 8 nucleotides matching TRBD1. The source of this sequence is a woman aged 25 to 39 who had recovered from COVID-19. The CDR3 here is CASSRDRGSTGELFF. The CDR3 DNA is TGTGCCAGCAGCCGAGACAGGGGCAGCACCGGGGAGCTGTTTTTT.